This T cell receptor (beta chain) appears in the sequencing data of a study of cytomegalovirus exposure and HLA in healthy donors. Study observations and caveats: Previous analysis showed most TCR beta V segments were productive about 90% or about 30% of the time. The classifier, whose performance was assessed in both the original and validation cohorts, reportedly diagnosed cytomegalovirus status with high specificity and sensitivity. Another analysis was done later, and it associated roughly 15,000 TCR beta sequences with HLA alleles at 0.05 false discovery rate.

Germline CDR1 is SSHAT and CDR2 is FNYEAQ (reference sequence). The CDR3 consists of 16 residues. As for this clone: The antigen is not known. Sequence at one end of the junction differs from germline and may be a read error.

With 60 Vbeta and 13 Jbeta primers, the PCR was carried out. Measured with immunoSEQ multiplex PCR; TCRdb has only the in-frame clones, and not every one. This table has about 140,000 clones, roughly 82% appearing once. The sample comprised PBMCs. The chain recombines TRBV7-7 with TRBJ2-3; 9 nucleotides align to TRBD2. This receptor was obtained from a man between 18 and 35 years old in good health and CMV-seropositive. The CDR3 coding sequence is TGTGCTAGCAGCCGATTTACTAGCGGGAGCACAGATACGCAGTATTTT. Its protein is CASSRFTSGSTDTQYF.